Below are 12 T cell receptor beta chains sequenced from a single sample in a study of T cell responses to AZD1222 COVID-19 vaccine. The assay was immunoSEQ multiplex PCR, and TCRdb's table has in-frame clones only and misses some. The data show 100,000 to 150,000 clones, around 90% seen once. The specimen comprised peripheral blood, sampled on day 0 of AZD1222 vaccination. The receptor set was obtained from an adult in good health.

Here the CDR3 reads CASSFSGTRKVDIYNEQFF. CDR3 DNA sequence: TGTGCCAGCAGTTTTTCCGGGACTAGAAAAGTCGATATCTACAATGAGCAGTTCTTC. V and J are TRBV28 and TRBJ2-1; 8 bases fit TRBD2. The length of the CDR3 is 19 residues. With V trimmed by 3 bases and J by 3 bases, 16 bases remained unmatched. In germline, CDR1 is MDHEN, CDR2 SYDVKM.

The V gene is TRBV27, the J gene TRBJ1-5; TRBD1 is a possible D gene (6 bases). The V gene lost 0 bases and the J gene lost 3 bases, with 12 bases spanning the gap. CDR3 length equals 16 residues. Germline CDR1 MNHEY, CDR2 SMNVEV (reference sequence). The CDR3 DNA sequence: TGTGCCAGCAGTTTATCGGTACAGGGTACCAATCAGCCCCAGCATTTT. It specifies CASSLSVQGTNQPQHF.

The rearrangement links TRBV28 to TRBJ2-7, with D possibly TRBD2 on 6 matching bases. V shed 1 base and J shed 4 bases, with 14 bases lying between them. The CDR3 sequence is 15 residues long. Germline CDR1 is MDHEN and CDR2 is SYDVKM. The CDR3 here is CASSLFGTYSYEQYF. The CDR3 bases are TGTGCCAGCAGTTTATTTGGGACTTACTCTTACGAGCAGTACTTC.

The chain uses TRBV19 and TRBJ1-5; D perhaps matches TRBD1 (5 bases). The CDR3 is 14 residues long. From germline, CDR1 is LNHDA and CDR2 SQIVND (reference sequence). The V gene lost 3 bases and the J gene lost 6 bases, with 12 bases spanning the gap. CDR3 amino acids: CASSIGIRGQPQHF. Written as DNA, the CDR3 is TGTGCCAGTAGTATTGGGATTAGGGGTCAGCCCCAGCATTTT.

V gene TRBV19 combines with J gene TRBJ1-2, with 8 bases matching TRBD1. V shed 3 bases, J shed 7 bases, and the junction held 7 bases outside the gene matches. Per germline, CDR1 LNHDA and CDR2 SQIVND (reference sequence). CDR3 length: 14 residues. For the CDR3, the DNA is TGTGCCAGTAGTATTCCAGGGGGCGCGGGTGGCTACACCTTC. It encodes CASSIPGGAGGYTF.

The chain links TRBV5-8 to TRBJ1-5; TRBD1 matches at 9 bases. V dropped 4 bases and J dropped 1; count of bases not matched to a gene: 6. This CDR3 spans 16 amino acids. CDR1 and CDR2 from the germline V gene are SGHTS and YDEGEE. The CDR3 loop is CASSPGTGRSNQPQHF. For the CDR3, the DNA is TGTGCCAGCAGCCCGGGGACAGGGAGAAGCAATCAGCCCCAGCATTTT.

The V and J genes are TRBV28 and TRBJ1-4; D call uncertain. This CDR3 is 11 amino acids long. Trimming stripped 5 bases from V and 12 bases from J, with 10 bases between. CDR1 and CDR2 from the germline V gene are MDHEN and SYDVKM. In nucleotides, the CDR3 is TGTGCCAGCAGTAATCGTCCGGAACTGTTTTTT. Its protein is CASSNRPELFF. Supplemented by reference TRBV28 and TRBJ1-4, the full variable domain reads DVKVTQSSRYLVKRTGEKVFLECVQDMDHENMFWYRQDPGLGLRLIYFSYDVKMKEKGDIPEGYSVSREKKERFSLILESASTNQTSMYLCASSNRPELFFGSGTQLSVL.

The chain employs TRBV5-1 and TRBJ2-5; 7 bases match TRBD1. The germline gives CDR1 SGHRS, CDR2 YFSETQ. The CDR3 runs to 14 residues. The V gene end was trimmed by 3 bases and the J gene end by 1 base; junction bases not matched to a gene: 3. The CDR3 sequence is CASSSRDSQETQYF. CDR3 DNA: TGCGCCAGCAGCTCCCGGGACAGCCAAGAGACCCAGTACTTC.

The chain joins TRBV4-2 to TRBJ1-2, with 9 bases lining up with TRBD1. The CDR3 runs 14 residues. After removal of 6 bases from V and 5 bases from J, the junction contained 7 bases not matched to a gene. Germline-derived CDR1 and CDR2 are LGHNA and YNFKEQ. The CDR3 sequence: CASRPQGARYGYTF. The CDR3, as DNA: TGTGCCAGCAGGCCACAGGGGGCAAGGTATGGCTACACCTTC.

V usage is TRBV5-1 and J usage is TRBJ2-3, with D uncertain. V shed 0 bases and J shed 0 bases, with 5 bases lying between them. The CDR3 covers 14 residues. Germline CDR1 reads SGHRS; CDR2 reads YFSETQ. The CDR3 nucleotides are TGCGCCAGCAGCTTGGACGGAAGCACAGATACGCAGTATTTT. Amino acids: CASSLDGSTDTQYF.

V and J are TRBV19 and TRBJ1-5, with D perhaps TRBD1 (5 bases). The CDR3 is 15 amino acids. CDR1 and CDR2 from the germline V gene are LNHDA and SQIVND (reference sequence). Trimming left V 10 bases short and J 3 bases short, with 19 bases between. The CDR3 sequence: CATKSIQGLNQPQHF. In DNA, the CDR3 is TGTGCCACCAAATCCATCCAGGGACTCAATCAGCCCCAGCATTTT.

The chain uses TRBV30 and TRBJ2-1; the match to TRBD2 covers 9 bases. V dropped 3 bases and J dropped 5; count of bases not matched to a gene: 8. This CDR3 is 15 amino acids long. The germline V gene encodes CDR1 GTSNPN and CDR2 SVGIG (reference sequence). The CDR3 DNA follows: TGTGCCTGGAGGGGGAGCGGGGGGAATAACAATGAGCAGTTCTTC. It specifies CAWRGSGGNNNEQFF.